This T cell receptor (beta chain) was recovered during a study of shared clonotypes between healthy human individuals (dated by TCRdb to 2020 to 2022). As for the study more broadly: The cohort comprised a couple of women and three men aged 18 to 49 years. Different laboratories and diverse techniques were used to prepare libraries and sequence TCR repertoires, to increase sequencing depth and limit assay-specific biases. The study deeply sequenced blood TCR repertoires of five healthy adults to estimate repertoire size and the extent of clonotype sharing between individuals. For each donor, CD4 naive and CD4 memory were each run on three plates, CD8 naive on two plates, and CD8 memory on one plate. Leukapheresis yielded between about 0.94 and 8.9 billion PBMCs per donor.

Of note for this clone: This receptor's antigen is unknown. Per-nucleotide qualities are absent, and no much larger clonotype sits a single base away.

Healthy HIV-negative adults with no recently reported acute infections or vaccinations were included as donors. Only Caucasian adults living in Nashville, Tennessee, USA were represented among the donors. CD4+ T cells were enriched by magnetic negative selection; naive cells were then positively selected on CD45RA, and the negative fraction formed the memory subset. Blood was collected by leukapheresis, and PBMCs were isolated by Ficoll-Histopaque density gradient centrifugation and then cryopreserved in liquid nitrogen vapor phase. Purity and quantity of every magnetically sorted T cell population were checked by analytical flow cytometry. Each sorted fraction had its genomic DNA isolated and then quantified by UV absorbance on a Nanodrop 2000c. Using the deep immunoSEQ assay, multiplex PCR amplified TCR CDR3 regions from genomic DNA. For each cell subset, the extracted genomic DNA was distributed evenly across all wells of several immunoSEQ 96-well plates, and each plate served as one replicate. Each replicate PCR for sorted subsets received approximately 220 ng genomic DNA, equal to tens of thousands of T cell genomes. The purified libraries were quantified using a Qubit 3.0 fluorometer, sized with a Bioanalyzer 2100, and then quantified again using the KAPA Library Quantification kit. Each immunoSEQ 96-well plate was sequenced on its own single-read 150-cycle Illumina NextSeq 550 flow cell. The study's own analysis went as follows. Because only junctional sequences without quality scores were contained in the immunoSEQ output, filtering matching that applied to full-length reads could not be performed. To assign V/J genes and CDR3, sequences were annotated using PyIR, a Python wrapper for IgBLAST v1.9, with IMGT germline references. Any read was removed if the V/J assignment was weak (E-value above 1e-6), the CDR3 was missing, or the read contained stop codons, out-of-frame junctions, or ambiguous translated residues. V3J clonotypes were defined by identical inferred V gene, J gene, and CDR3 amino acid sequence. Percentage overlap between repertoires was calculated by dividing the number of shared unique clonotypes by the size of the smaller repertoire. RTK rarefaction, the Chao1 estimator, and Recon v2.1 estimates of unobserved clonotypes were used to assess repertoire richness. Generation probabilities were computed with OLGA for all TCRbeta clonotypes obtained by the gDNA method from several donors. Imported from immuneACCESS, the table was reduced by TCRdb to in-frame sequences with V and J called. These copies leave out some clones; in studies compared against another copy, an unresolved V gene accounts for under half, and the cause of the remainder is not known. V and J calls and clone size come straight from that table; D and trimming were deduced from the DNA. The sample contains 2 million to 2.5 million clones, under 97% of them found a single time. The ten largest account for 0.1% to 0.15% of the sample.

Overall results and qualifications from the work: Sampling was restricted to blood, and TCR repertoires in tissues likely differ from the TCR repertoires found in blood. Because the study included only a small number of donors, the genetic and exposure-history diversity represented was limited. Higher generation probabilities were observed for clonotypes shared by all four sorted-subset donors than for non-shared clonotypes. Incomplete sequencing was indicated by rarefaction of sorted-subset datasets, despite the large sequencing depth. Naive subsets generally had larger estimated clonotype richness than memory subsets. When a few donors were compared, the shared fraction of clonotypes was around 4.6% for naive CD4, less than 4% for naive CD8, 2.3% for memory CD4, and roughly 0.4% for memory CD8. Based on pairwise subsampling, the degree of clonotype sharing among donors was expected to be affected by sequencing depth.

Sequencing was done on a sample of naive CD4+ T cells sorted from blood. In the paper's terms, the cell subset or site label means: CD45RA+ positively selected. This sequence was found in a man between 18 and 35 years old in good health.

The nucleotides are TGTGCCAGCAGCGAGGGACTCGGCACAGATACGCAGTATTTT. Its protein reads: CASSEGLGTDTQYF. In this chain, TRBV6-4 is recombined with TRBJ2-3; a tentative D match to TRBD2 spans 6 bases. There are 14 amino acids in the CDR3, from cysteine to phenylalanine inclusive. The kept DNA is CDR3 alone, 42 bases in frame from the first base. CDR1 MRHNA and CDR2 SNTAGT are derived from the germline V gene. V is reduced by 6 bases and J by 1 base, leaving a spacing of 11 bases between them.